This T cell receptor beta chain was sequenced during a study of cytomegalovirus exposure and HLA in healthy donors. Primers included in the PCR were 60 Vbeta and 13 Jbeta primers. Sequencing used immunoSEQ multiplex PCR; TCRdb keeps in-frame clones, though not all of them. The profile covers 200,000 to 250,000 clones, with approximately 82% appearing a single time and 0.63% taken by the ten largest. Sequencing was carried out using PBMCs. This TCR was sampled from a man younger than 30 in good health and CMV-seronegative.

In DNA form, the CDR3 reads TGTGCCAGCAGTCTGGAGGTGGCAGATACGCAGTATTTT. Translation gives CASSLEVADTQYF. V usage is TRBV6-4 and J usage is TRBJ2-3; tentative D call: TRBD2 (5 bases). The CDR3 extends over 13 amino acids. Germline V CDR1 and CDR2: MRHNA, SNTAGT. V was clipped by 5 bases and J by 4 bases, with 10 bases between them.